Below are 18 T cell receptor beta chains sequenced from a single sample in a study of Graves' ophthalmopathy and Graves' hyperthyroidism. The authors amplified TCR beta CDR3 regions, and they did so from RNA transcripts for repertoire sequencing. An opening RT-PCR round employed HTBI primers and preceded a second-round multiplex PCR. TCRdb redid the calling of the multiplex PCR reads with MiXCR, one entry per CDR3 protein. The sample includes about 370,000 distinct CDR3 sequences, 17% of them seen just once. Specimen: peripheral blood. The receptors were sampled from an adult woman with stable Graves' hyperthyroidism.

This clonotype was found many times. V usage is TRBV12-3 or TRBV12-4 and J usage is TRBJ1-5; D gene unclear. The CDR3 has 18 amino acids. Trimming shortened V by 5 bases and J by 4 bases, and 24 bases separated the two germline ends. The CDR3 sequence is CASSPLARGRDRNQPQHF. The CDR3 region has the DNA TGTGCCAGCAGTCCTCTTGCCCGAGGGCGAGATCGAAATCAGCCCCAGCATTTT.

The V call is TRBV7-6, the J call TRBJ1-3, with 8 nucleotides matching TRBD1. V was pared by 5 bases and J by 4 bases, with 7 bases of the junction left unmatched. The germline CDR1 and CDR2 sequences are SGHVS and FNYEAQ. The CDR3 contains 15 residues. The CDR3 DNA follows: TGTGCCAGCAGCCCATGGGACAGGTCGGGAAACACCATATATTTT. It yields the protein CASSPWDRSGNTIYF.

J is TRBJ2-2 and V is TRBV18; TRBD2 matches at 8 bases. V gave up 5 bases and J gave up 5 bases; unmatched junction bases: 10. The CDR3 contains 16 residues. Germline CDR1 reads KGHSH; CDR2 reads LQKENI. CDR3 in DNA: TGTGCCAGCTCATCGCCCGGGACTAGAAGTACCGGGGAGCTGTTTTTT. Its translation: CASSSPGTRSTGELFF.

This chain joins TRBV5-6 and TRBJ1-1; no clear D. Germline assignment: CDR1 SGHDT and CDR2 YYEEEE. V was clipped by 4 bases and J by 1 base, with 11 bases between them. The CDR3 runs to 14 residues. The CDR3, as DNA: TGTGCCAGCAGCATTTTCAACCAGAACACTGAAGCTTTCTTT. As protein: CASSIFNQNTEAFF.

A note on this clonotype: Germline and junction disagree at one end, which may indicate a read error. The J gene is TRBJ1-1, the V gene TRBV27; tentatively, D is TRBD1 (5 bases). CDR1 MNHEY and CDR2 SMNVEV come from the germline V gene (reference sequence). The CDR3 is made up of 13 amino acids. CDR3 sequence reads: CVSRPQGSTEAFF. In nucleotides, the CDR3 is TGTGTCAGCAGACCCCAGGGTTCCACTGAAGCTTTCTTT.

The chain links TRBV11-2 to TRBJ2-5; 7 bases are shared with TRBD1. CDR3 length: 16 amino acids. Trimming cost V 0 bases and J 5 bases; bases outside gene matches: 9. The germline gives CDR1 SGHAT, CDR2 FQNNGV. DNA of the CDR3: TGTGCCAGCAGCTTAGATACAAGGGGGCGGGTGGAGACCCAGTACTTC. Translation: CASSLDTRGRVETQYF.

This clonotype was recorded a few times. The chain has TRBV10-3 and TRBJ1-1; weak D call: TRBD1 (6 bases). The V gene's germline CDR1 is ENHRY and CDR2 SYGVKD. Trimming removed 3 bases from V and 0 bases from J, with 17 bases in between. This CDR3 is built from 17 residues. DNA of the CDR3: TGTGCCATCAGTGACCGACAGGCGAGGGGGTTGAACACTGAAGCTTTCTTT. Translated: CAISDRQARGLNTEAFF.

This clonotype was counted at least ten times. J is TRBJ2-7 and V is TRBV7-8; D is ambiguous. Between the trimmed V and J ends, which lost 5 bases and 4 bases, there was a span of 12 bases. This CDR3 is 13 amino acids long. Germline CDR1 reads SGHVS; CDR2 reads FQNEAQ. Here the CDR3 reads CASSTYDQYEQYF. The CDR3 DNA is TGTGCCAGCAGCACATATGATCAGTACGAGCAGTACTTC.

The rearrangement uses TRBV27 and TRBJ2-7; D possibly corresponds to TRBD2 (6 bases). The CDR3 extends over 17 amino acids. The V and J ends lost 10 bases and 1 base respectively, with 26 bases between them. In germline, CDR1 is MNHEY, CDR2 SMNVEV (reference sequence). CDR3 protein: CATVLGLNRYLSYEQYF. The CDR3 DNA reads TGTGCCACAGTATTAGGACTAAACCGATACTTATCCTACGAGCAGTACTTC.

This clonotype has only a few counts. This chain links TRBV29-1 with TRBJ1-5; TRBD1 might be the D (6 bases). With 1 base removed from V and 8 bases from J, the gap between germline ends came to 12 bases. The CDR3 consists of 13 residues. The germline gives CDR1 SQVTM, CDR2 ANQGSEA. DNA of the CDR3: TGCAGCGTTGAAGTGGGGGCGGGTGAGCCCCAGCATTTT. Protein sequence: CSVEVGAGEPQHF.

This clonotype was seen repeatedly, ten times or more. The gene calls are TRBV10-3 and TRBJ2-2; the D is unclear. V was clipped by 1 base and J by 3 bases, with 12 bases between them. Per the germline V gene, CDR1 is ENHRY and CDR2 is SYGVKD. The length of the CDR3 is 16 residues. CDR3 loop: CAISEFGSRDTGELFF. CDR3 nucleotide sequence: TGTGCCATCAGTGAGTTCGGTAGCCGGGACACCGGGGAGCTGTTTTTT.

This clonotype was observed at least ten times. The J gene is TRBJ2-7, the V gene TRBV6-2 or TRBV6-3; 8 bases fit TRBD2. Germline V gene data show CDR1 as MNHEY and CDR2 as SVGEGT. The CDR3 is made up of 14 amino acids. Trimming took 7 bases from V and 3 from J; bases not matched to a gene: 8. As DNA, the CDR3 is TGTGCCAGCACCGACGGGGGGGCCAACTACGAGCAGTACTTC. As protein: CASTDGGANYEQYF.

The table lists this clonotype with many counts. The V gene is TRBV12-3 or TRBV12-4, the J gene TRBJ2-7; 7 nucleotides align to TRBD1. The CDR3 sequence is 17 residues long. V was pared by 3 bases and J by 0 bases, with 11 bases of the junction left unmatched. CDR3 DNA: TGTGCCAGCAGTTTGGGTCCTCGACAGGGCTACTCCTACGAGCAGTACTTC. As protein: CASSLGPRQGYSYEQYF.

The sample holds many counts of this clonotype. V usage is TRBV7-2 and J usage is TRBJ2-7, with TRBD1 matching over 8 bases. CDR1 and CDR2 from the germline V gene are SGHTA and FQGNSA. The V and J ends lost 2 bases and 10 bases, in that order; junction bases with no gene match: 4. The CDR3 is 12 amino acids. CDR3 sequence reads: CASSLTTGAQYF. The CDR3 DNA reads TGTGCCAGCAGCTTAACGACAGGGGCTCAGTACTTC.

This clonotype showed up many times. The chain has TRBV30 and TRBJ1-2; D gene ambiguous. Deletions cut 3 bases from V and 4 bases from J, with 6 bases between. In germline, CDR1 is GTSNPN, CDR2 SVGIG (reference sequence). The CDR3 is 11 residues long. The CDR3 spells CAWRIAYGYTF. The CDR3, as DNA: TGTGCCTGGAGGATAGCCTATGGCTACACCTTC. Full variable domain (outside the CDR3, taken from reference TRBV30 and TRBJ1-2): SQTIHQWPATLVQPVGSPLSLECTVEGTSNPNLYWYRQAAGRGLQLLFYSVGIGQISSEVPQNLSASRPQDRQFILSSKKLLLSDSGFYLCAWRIAYGYTFGSGTRLTVV.

The rearrangement uses TRBV7-2 and TRBJ2-6; weak D call: TRBD1 (5 bases). V was cut by 0 bases and J by 1 base, with 16 bases left in between. Germline V gene lookup returns CDR1 SGHTA and CDR2 FQGNSA. The CDR3 covers 19 residues. The CDR3 DNA reads TGTGCCAGCAGCTTAGCGAAGGGAAGGGGCCAATCTGGGGCCAACGTCCTGACTTTC. Protein sequence: CASSLAKGRGQSGANVLTF. The full variable domain, completed using reference TRBV7-2 and TRBJ2-6, is GAGVSQSPSNKVTEKGKDVELRCDPISGHTALYWYRQSLGQGLEFLIYFQGNSAPDKSGLPSDRFSAERTGGSVSTLTIQRTQQEDSAVYLCASSLAKGRGQSGANVLTFGAGSRLTVL.

In this sample, this clonotype turned up many times. The chain links TRBV20-1 to TRBJ2-5; 10 bases fit TRBD2. Germline trimming cut 0 bases from V and 6 bases from J; bases unmatched to any gene: 13. CDR1 and CDR2 from the germline V gene are DFQATT and SNEGSKA (reference sequence). The CDR3 sequence is 17 residues long. The CDR3 nucleotides are TGCAGTGCTAGAGATCGGAGCGGGAGGGGGTTGGTTCAGACCCAGTACTTC. Translated, it gives CSARDRSGRGLVQTQYF.

The sample holds many counts of this clonotype. The chain uses TRBV27 and TRBJ2-7, with no clear D. This CDR3 comprises 14 residues. Germline loops: CDR1 MNHEY, CDR2 SMNVEV (reference sequence). V dropped 5 bases and J dropped 2 bases, with 13 bases sitting between them. The CDR3 DNA is TGTGCCAGCAGTCCCCGCCAGGACGCCTACGAGCAGTACTTC. Its translation is CASSPRQDAYEQYF.